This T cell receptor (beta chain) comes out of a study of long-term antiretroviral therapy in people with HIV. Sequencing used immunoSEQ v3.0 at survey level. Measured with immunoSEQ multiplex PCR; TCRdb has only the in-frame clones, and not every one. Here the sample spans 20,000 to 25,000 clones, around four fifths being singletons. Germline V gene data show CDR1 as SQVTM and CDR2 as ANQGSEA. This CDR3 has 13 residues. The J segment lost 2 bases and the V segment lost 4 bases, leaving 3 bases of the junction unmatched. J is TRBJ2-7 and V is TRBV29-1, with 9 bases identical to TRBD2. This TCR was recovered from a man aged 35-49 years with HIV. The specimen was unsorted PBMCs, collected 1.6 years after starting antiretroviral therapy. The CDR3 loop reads CSVGGGGAYEQYF. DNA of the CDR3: TGCAGCGTTGGGGGCGGGGGGGCCTACGAGCAGTACTTC.